The present T cell receptor (beta chain) was sequenced within a study of T cell repertoires in cytomegalovirus infection. Overall study context: Through public TCR beta signatures, both CMV infection and matching HLA type were indicated.

MiXCR, applied by TCRdb to the reads, yields one record per CDR3 protein. Of roughly 920,000 distinct CDR3 sequences listed, approximately 31% were seen once; the top ten hold 11% to 15%. The CDR3 is made up of 14 amino acids. The V gene end was trimmed by 4 bases and the J gene end by 6 bases; junction bases not matched to a gene: 6. Germline V CDR1 and CDR2: SGHRS, YFSETQ. Remarks on this clonotype: What it recognizes is unknown.

The sample here was cultured CD8+ T cells from PBMCs, taken from culture after CMV antigen stimulation. This rearrangement joins TRBV5-1 to TRBJ1-2; 10 bases fit TRBD1. The TCR originated in a human donor in good health (CMV status not recorded). Some clones in this sample may be carry-over from other donors' samples. The CDR3 spells CASSQIGQGDGYTF. In nucleotides, the CDR3 is TGCGCCAGCAGCCAGATTGGACAGGGGGATGGCTACACCTTC.